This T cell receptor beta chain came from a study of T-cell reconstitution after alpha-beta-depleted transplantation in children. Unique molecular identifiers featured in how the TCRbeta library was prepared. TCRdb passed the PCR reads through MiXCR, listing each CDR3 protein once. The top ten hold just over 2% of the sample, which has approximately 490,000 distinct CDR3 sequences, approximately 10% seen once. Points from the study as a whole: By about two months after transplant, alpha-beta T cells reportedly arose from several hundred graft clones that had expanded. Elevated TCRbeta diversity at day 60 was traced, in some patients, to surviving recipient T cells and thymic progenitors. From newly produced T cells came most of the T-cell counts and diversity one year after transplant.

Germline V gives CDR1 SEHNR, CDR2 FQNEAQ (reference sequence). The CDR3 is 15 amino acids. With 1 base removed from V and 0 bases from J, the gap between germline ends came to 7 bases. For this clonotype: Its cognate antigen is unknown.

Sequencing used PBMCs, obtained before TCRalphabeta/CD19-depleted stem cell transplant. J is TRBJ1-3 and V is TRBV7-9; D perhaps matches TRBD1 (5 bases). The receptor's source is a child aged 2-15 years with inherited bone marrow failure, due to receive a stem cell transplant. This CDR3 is CASSLGGLSGNTIYF. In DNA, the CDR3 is TGTGCCAGCAGCTTAGGGGGCCTCTCTGGAAACACCATATATTTT.